This TCR beta chain was documented in a study of cytomegalovirus exposure and HLA in healthy donors. TCRdb's table, derived via immunoSEQ multiplex PCR, lists solely in-frame clones and lacks some. The table has approximately 82,000 clones, around 95% seen once. The CDR3 is 14 residues long. V shed 3 bases, J shed 5 bases, and the junction held 6 bases outside the gene matches. From germline, CDR1 is SGDLS and CDR2 YYNGEE. What was sequenced was PBMCs. The V and J genes are TRBV9 and TRBJ1-1; TRBD1 matches 8 bases. This receptor was identified in a woman aged 18 to 35 in good health and CMV-seronegative. For the CDR3, the DNA is TGTGCCAGCAGCGAGACAGGGGACTGGACTGAAGCTTTCTTT. It is translated as CASSETGDWTEAFF.